The T cell receptor beta chain under discussion was sequenced for a study of blood T cells in healthy people across ages. This clonotype came up a few times. A junction end diverges from the germline sequence, so it may reflect a read error. Using a J-beta primer mix together with a sample-barcoded 5' primer, a second PCR was run for roughly 6 to 12 cycles. TCRdb reprocessed the 5' RACE reads via MiXCR and lists one record per CDR3 protein. The data hold around 870,000 distinct CDR3 sequences, with 29% observed a single time. The sample comprised blood. The TCR comes from a woman older than 75 in good health.

CDR3 DNA sequence: TGTGTCAGCAGCTTGGTAGGGACTAGCGGCTCCTACGAGCAGTACTTC. Its protein product is CVSSLVGTSGSYEQYF. The J gene is TRBJ2-7, the V gene TRBV5-5; 11 nucleotides align to TRBD2. CDR3 length: 16 amino acids. The germline CDR1 and CDR2 sequences are SGHKS and YYEKEE (reference sequence).